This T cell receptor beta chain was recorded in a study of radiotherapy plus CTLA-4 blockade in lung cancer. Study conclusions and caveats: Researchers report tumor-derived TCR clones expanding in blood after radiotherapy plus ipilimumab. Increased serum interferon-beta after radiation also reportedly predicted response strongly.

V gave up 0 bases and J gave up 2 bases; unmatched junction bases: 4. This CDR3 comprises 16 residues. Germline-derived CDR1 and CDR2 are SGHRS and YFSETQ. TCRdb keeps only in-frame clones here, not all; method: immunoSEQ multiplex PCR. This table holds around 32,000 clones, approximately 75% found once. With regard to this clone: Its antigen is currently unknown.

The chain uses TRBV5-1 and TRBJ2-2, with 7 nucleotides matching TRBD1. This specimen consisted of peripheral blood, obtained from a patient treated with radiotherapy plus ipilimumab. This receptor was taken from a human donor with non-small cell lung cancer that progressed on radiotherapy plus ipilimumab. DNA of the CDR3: TGCGCCAGCAGCTTGGAGGGACAGATAAACACCGGGGAGCTGTTTTTT. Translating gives CASSLEGQINTGELFF.